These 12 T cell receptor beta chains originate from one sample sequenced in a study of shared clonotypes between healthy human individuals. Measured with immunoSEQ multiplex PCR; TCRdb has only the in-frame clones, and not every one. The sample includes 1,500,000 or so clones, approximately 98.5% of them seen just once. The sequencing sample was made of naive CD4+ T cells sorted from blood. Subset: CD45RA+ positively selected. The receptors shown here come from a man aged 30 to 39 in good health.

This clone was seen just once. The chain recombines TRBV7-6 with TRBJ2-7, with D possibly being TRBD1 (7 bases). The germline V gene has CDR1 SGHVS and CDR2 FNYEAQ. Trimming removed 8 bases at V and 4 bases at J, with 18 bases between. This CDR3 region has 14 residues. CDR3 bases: TGTGCCAGCCGCCCGCAGGGGGGTAGGTACGAGCAGTACTTC. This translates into CASRPQGGRYEQYF.

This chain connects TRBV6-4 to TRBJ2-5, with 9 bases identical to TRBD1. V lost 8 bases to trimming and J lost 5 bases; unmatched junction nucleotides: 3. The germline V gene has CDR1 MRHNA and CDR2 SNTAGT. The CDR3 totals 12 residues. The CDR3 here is CASGQGMETQYF. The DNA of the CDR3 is TGTGCCAGCGGACAGGGGATGGAGACCCAGTACTTC.

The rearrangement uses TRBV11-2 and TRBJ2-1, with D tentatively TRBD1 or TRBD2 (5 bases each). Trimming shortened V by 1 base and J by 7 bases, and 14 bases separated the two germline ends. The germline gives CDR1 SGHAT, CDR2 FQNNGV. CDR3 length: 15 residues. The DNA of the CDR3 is TGTGCCAGCAGCTTAGTTAAGGGGATAGCGAATGAGCAGTTCTTC. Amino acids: CASSLVKGIANEQFF.

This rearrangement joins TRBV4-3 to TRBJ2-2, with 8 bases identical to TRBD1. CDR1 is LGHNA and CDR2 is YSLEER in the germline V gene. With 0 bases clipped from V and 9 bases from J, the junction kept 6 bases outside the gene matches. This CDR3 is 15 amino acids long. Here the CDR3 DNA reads TGCGCCAGCAGCCAAGAGGACAGGGTGGGGAGGGAGCTGTTTTTT. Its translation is CASSQEDRVGRELFF.

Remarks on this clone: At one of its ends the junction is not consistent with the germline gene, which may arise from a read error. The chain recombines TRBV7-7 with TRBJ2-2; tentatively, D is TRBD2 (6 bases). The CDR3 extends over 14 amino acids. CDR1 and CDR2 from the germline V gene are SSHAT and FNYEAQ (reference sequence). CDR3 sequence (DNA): TGTGCTAGCAGCCCTAGTAGCGGCGCGGGGGAGCTGTTTTTT. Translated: CASSPSSGAGELFF.

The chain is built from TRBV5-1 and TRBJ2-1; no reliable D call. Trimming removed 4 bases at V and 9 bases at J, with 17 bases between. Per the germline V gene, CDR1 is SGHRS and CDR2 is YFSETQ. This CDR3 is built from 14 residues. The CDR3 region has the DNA TGCGCCAGCAGCATTGACGGATTCGGGCCTGAGCAGTTCTTC. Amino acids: CASSIDGFGPEQFF.

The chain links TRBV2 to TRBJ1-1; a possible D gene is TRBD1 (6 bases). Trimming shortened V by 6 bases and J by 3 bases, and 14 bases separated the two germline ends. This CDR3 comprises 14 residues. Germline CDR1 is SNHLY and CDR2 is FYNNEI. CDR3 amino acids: CASSNTGSDTEAFF. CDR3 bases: TGTGCCAGCAGCAACACAGGGAGCGACACTGAAGCTTTCTTT.

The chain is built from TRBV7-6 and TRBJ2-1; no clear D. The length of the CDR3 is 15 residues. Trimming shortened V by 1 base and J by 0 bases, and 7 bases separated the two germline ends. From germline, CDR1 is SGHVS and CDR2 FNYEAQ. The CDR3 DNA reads TGTGCCAGCAGCTTAGTTGTCAGCTCCTACAATGAGCAGTTCTTC. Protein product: CASSLVVSSYNEQFF. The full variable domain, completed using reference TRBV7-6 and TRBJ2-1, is GAGVSQSPRYKVTKRGQDVALRCDPISGHVSLYWYRQALGQGPEFLTYFNYEAQQDKSGLPNDRFSAERPEGSISTLTIQRTEQRDSAMYRCASSLVVSSYNEQFFGPGTRLTVL.

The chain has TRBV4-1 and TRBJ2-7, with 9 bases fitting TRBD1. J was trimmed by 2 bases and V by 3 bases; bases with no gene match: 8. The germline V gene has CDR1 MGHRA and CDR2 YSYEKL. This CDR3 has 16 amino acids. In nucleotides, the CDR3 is TGCGCCAGCAGCCATATGCCGGGACAGGGCCCCTACGAGCAGTACTTC. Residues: CASSHMPGQGPYEQYF.

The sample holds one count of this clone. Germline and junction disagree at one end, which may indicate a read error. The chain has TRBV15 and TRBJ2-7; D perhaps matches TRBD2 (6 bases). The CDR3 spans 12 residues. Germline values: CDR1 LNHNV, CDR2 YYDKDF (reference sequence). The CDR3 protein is CATSRGRGPSSF. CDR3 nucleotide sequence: TGTGCCACCAGCAGAGGGAGGGGCCCCTCCTCCTTC.

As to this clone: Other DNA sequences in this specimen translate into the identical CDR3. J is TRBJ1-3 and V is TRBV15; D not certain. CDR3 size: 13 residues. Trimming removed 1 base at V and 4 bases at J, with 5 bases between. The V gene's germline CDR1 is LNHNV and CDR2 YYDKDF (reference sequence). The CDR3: CATSRARGNTIYF. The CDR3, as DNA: TGTGCCACCAGCAGAGCTCGGGGAAACACCATATATTTT.

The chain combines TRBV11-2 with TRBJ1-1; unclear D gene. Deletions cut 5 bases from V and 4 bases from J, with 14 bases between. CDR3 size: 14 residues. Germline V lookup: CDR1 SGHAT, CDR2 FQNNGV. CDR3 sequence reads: CASSTELWGTEAFF. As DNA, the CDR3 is TGTGCCAGCAGCACTGAATTATGGGGCACTGAAGCTTTCTTT.